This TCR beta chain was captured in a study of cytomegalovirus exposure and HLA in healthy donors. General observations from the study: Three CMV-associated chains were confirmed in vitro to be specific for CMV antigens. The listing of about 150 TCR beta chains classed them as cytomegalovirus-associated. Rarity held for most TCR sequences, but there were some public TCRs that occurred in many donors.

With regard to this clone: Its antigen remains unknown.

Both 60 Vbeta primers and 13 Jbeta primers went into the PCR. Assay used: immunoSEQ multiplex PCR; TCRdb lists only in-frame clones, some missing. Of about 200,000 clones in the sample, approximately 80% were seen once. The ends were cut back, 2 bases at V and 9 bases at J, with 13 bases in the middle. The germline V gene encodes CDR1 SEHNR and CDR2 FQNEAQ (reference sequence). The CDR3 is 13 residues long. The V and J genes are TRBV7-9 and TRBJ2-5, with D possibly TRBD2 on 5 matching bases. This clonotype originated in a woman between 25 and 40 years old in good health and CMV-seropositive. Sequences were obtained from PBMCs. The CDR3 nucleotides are TGTGCCAGCAGCTTAAGTGAGGAGCGGTCCCAGTACTTC. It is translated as CASSLSEERSQYF.